This TCR beta chain was found in a study of breast tumors, draining lymph nodes, adjacent tissues. A single record per CDR3 protein comes from TCRdb applying MiXCR to the multiplex PCR reads. The sample records more than 100,000 distinct CDR3 sequences, about 22% being singletons. The V and J ends lost 6 bases and 3 bases, in that order; junction bases with no gene match: 8. Germline CDR1 LNHDA, CDR2 SQIVND (reference sequence). CDR3 length: 14 residues. This clonotype was seen ten or more times. Its antigen remains unidentified. Breast cancer patients provided tissue from their axillary draining lymph nodes. Regarding the study as a whole: The data were judged consistent with most tumor T cells coming from lymph node and expanding in tumor. Tumor TCR diversity was below lymph nodes but above nontumor tissue.

The sequence was obtained from a female donor with breast cancer. Some clones in this sample may be carry-over from other donors' samples. Sequencing was done on a sample of axillary lymph node tissue. The V and J genes are TRBV19 and TRBJ2-7; 7 nucleotides align to TRBD1. As DNA, the CDR3 is TGTGCCAGTAGCGATCTCCGGGACAGCTACGAGCAGTACTTC. This codes for CASSDLRDSYEQYF.